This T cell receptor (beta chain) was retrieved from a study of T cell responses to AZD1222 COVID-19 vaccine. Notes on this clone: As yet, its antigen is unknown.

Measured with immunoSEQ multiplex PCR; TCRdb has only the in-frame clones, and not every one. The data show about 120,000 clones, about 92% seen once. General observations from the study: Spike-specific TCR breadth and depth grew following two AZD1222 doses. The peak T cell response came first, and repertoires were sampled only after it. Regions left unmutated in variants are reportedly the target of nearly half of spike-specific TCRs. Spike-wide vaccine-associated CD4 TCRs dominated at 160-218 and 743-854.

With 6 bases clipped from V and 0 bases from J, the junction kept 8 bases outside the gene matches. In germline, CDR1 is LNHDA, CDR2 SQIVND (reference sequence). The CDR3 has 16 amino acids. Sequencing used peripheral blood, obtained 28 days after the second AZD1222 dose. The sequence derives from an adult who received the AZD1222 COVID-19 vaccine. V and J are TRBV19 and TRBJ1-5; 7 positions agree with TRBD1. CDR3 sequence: CASRTLDRASNQPQHF. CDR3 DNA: TGTGCCAGTAGGACACTCGACAGGGCTAGCAATCAGCCCCAGCATTTT.